This T cell receptor beta chain was identified during a study of shared clonotypes between healthy human individuals. General study findings and limits: Among the subsets, naive ones generally showed larger estimated richness than memory ones. Non-shared clonotypes showed lower generation probabilities than clonotypes common to all four donors.

Germline CDR1 reads MGHRA; CDR2 reads YSYEKL. The CDR3 has 12 amino acids. At a deep level, the assay was run. The repertoire was sequenced with immunoSEQ multiplex PCR; TCRdb's copy has only in-frame clones and lacks some. The table includes 600,000 or so clones, roughly 95% detected once. Of note for this clone: Its specificity is unknown.

Naive-designated CD8 cells lacked CD45RO, were positively enriched for CCR7, and omitted terminally differentiated effector memory CD45RA+ cells. The source material was naive CD8+ T cells sorted from blood. The clonotype comes from a woman between 25 and 40 years old in good health. The rearrangement uses TRBV4-1 and TRBJ2-5; the D is unclear. TRBJ2-7 explains the end of the DNA better; the J call may be wrong. This chain's CDR3 is CASSQPTYEQYF. The CDR3 DNA reads as TGCGCCAGCAGCCAACCCACCTACGAGCAGTACTTC.